This TCR beta chain comes out of a study of identifying expanded T cells in peripheral blood. Findings of the study overall: About 1.3 clones differed between technical replicates, versus approximately 16 and 19 over time.

This clone was seen ten or more times. Its antigen is still unknown. V shed 1 base, J shed 0 bases, and the junction held 4 bases outside the gene matches. This CDR3 comprises 16 residues. The germline V gene has CDR1 SGHDN and CDR2 FVKESK. Sequenced by immunoSEQ multiplex PCR; TCRdb stores in-frame clones only, minus some. The sample has 45,000 to 65,000 clones; roughly 80% are singletons. This sequence was found in a person aged 18 to 70 in good health. V is TRBV14 and J is TRBJ2-3; TRBD2 matches 7 bases. Sequencing input: blood. Written as DNA, the CDR3 is TGTGCCAGCAGCCAAGGAGCGGGACGAAGCACAGATACGCAGTATTTT. Its translation is CASSQGAGRSTDTQYF.